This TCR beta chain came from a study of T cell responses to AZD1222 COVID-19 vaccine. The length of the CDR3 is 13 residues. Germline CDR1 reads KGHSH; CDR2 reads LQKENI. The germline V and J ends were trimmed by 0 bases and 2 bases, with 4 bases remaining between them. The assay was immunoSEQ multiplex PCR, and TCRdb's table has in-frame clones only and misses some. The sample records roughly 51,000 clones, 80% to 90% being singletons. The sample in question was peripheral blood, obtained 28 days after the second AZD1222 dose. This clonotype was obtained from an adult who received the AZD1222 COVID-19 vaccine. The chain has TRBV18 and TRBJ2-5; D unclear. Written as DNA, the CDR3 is TGTGCCAGCTCACCACCAACTCAAGAGACCCAGTACTTC. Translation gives CASSPPTQETQYF. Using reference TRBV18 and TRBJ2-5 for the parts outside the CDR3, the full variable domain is NAGVMQNPRHLVRRRGQEARLRCSPMKGHSHVYWYRQLPEEGLKFMVYLQKENIIDESGMPKERFSAEFPKEGPSILRIQQVVRGDSAAYFCASSPPTQETQYFGPGTRLLVL.